The clone carrying this T cell receptor (beta chain) was counted many times. The antigen is undetermined. This entry is derived from a study of regulatory T cells in long-lasting Graves disease. The time point denotes: newly diagnosed GD, antithyroid drugs for less than 3 months. The TCR library was made from RNA that had been extracted from PBMCs in TRIzol. Study results and caveats: Persistent Graves' patients possessed reduced TCR diversity relative to recently diagnosed ones.

According to the study, TCR beta libraries were built with iRepertoire HTBI primers and CDR3-region Arm-PCR. TCRdb recomputed calls from the multiplex PCR reads with MiXCR, one row per CDR3 protein. The sample has 250,000 to 300,000 distinct CDR3 sequences, under 20% seen once. These data were also reused for a study on T cells in Graves' hyperthyroidism and ophthalmopathy. That report adds: In blood, most of the thyroid clonotypes expanded above 0.001 were also present.

The sequences come from peripheral blood mononuclear cells (PBMCs), collected at new diagnosis, from a patient treated with antithyroid drugs. The TCR originated in a woman in her 30s with Graves disease.

CDR3 region: CSAPNPGLAGGGGQETQYF. The CDR3 coding sequence is TGCAGTGCCCCAAATCCGGGACTAGCGGGGGGGGGAGGCCAAGAGACCCAGTACTTC. The gene calls are TRBV20-1 and TRBJ2-5; 16 bases match TRBD2. CDR1 and CDR2 (germline): DFQATT, SNEGSKA (reference sequence). The CDR3 extends over 19 amino acids. The ends lost 6 bases at V and 1 base at J; junction bases unmatched: 14.